This record looks at one T cell receptor (beta chain) sequence and its context. TCR alpha and TCR beta cDNA libraries carrying sample barcodes and UMIs were produced by 5'RACE using constant-segment primers. MiXCR, run by TCRdb on the 5' RACE reads, gives a single entry per CDR3 protein. Of about 340,000 distinct CDR3 sequences listed, around a sixth are singletons. These data come from a study of T-cell memory formation after mild COVID-19. The overall study: The two donors had largely donor-specific TCR clusters.

Germline loops: CDR1 MNHEY, CDR2 SVGEGT. The junction had 5 bases not matched to a gene; V was cut back by 2 bases and J by 1 base. The CDR3 is 15 residues long. This sequence joins TRBV6-2 or TRBV6-3 and TRBJ2-7, with 7 bases fitting TRBD1. The sequenced sample was PBMCs or a T cell subset sorted from them (not recorded which). The receptor was derived from a man younger than 35 who had mild COVID-19 (a few samples of this study predate the infection). Cell type and time point are not known. CDR3 sequence (DNA): TGTGCCAGCAGTTACCAAGGGGGCCATTCCTACGAGCAGTACTTC. Protein: CASSYQGGHSYEQYF.